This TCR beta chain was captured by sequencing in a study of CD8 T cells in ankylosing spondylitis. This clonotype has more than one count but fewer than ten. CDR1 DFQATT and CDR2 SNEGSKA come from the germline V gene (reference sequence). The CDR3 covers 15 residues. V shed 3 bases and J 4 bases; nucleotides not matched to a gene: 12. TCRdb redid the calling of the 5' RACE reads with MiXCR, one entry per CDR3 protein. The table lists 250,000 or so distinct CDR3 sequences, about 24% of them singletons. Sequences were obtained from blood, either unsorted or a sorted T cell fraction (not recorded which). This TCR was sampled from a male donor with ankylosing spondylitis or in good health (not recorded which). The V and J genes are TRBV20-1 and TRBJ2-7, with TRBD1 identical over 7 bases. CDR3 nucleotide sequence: TGCAGTGCTAGGCAGCAAAGGGGACAGCTATACGAGCAGTACTTC. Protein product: CSARQQRGQLYEQYF.